This T cell receptor (beta chain) comes out of a study of T cells in Graves' hyperthyroidism and ophthalmopathy. RNA transcripts provided the source from which TCR beta CDR3 regions were amplified. Researchers ran a first-round RT-PCR on the TCR CDR3 using the HTBI primer set. TCRdb processed the multiplex PCR reads anew with MiXCR; each CDR3 protein has one entry. The top ten clones hold 30% to 40% of a sample with tens of thousands of distinct CDR3 sequences, approximately 49% of them seen once. Germline-derived CDR1 and CDR2 are ENHRY and SYGVKD. This CDR3 is 14 amino acids long. V lost 8 bases to trimming and J lost 6 bases; unmatched junction nucleotides: 7. This clonotype was picked up one time.

V and J are TRBV10-3 and TRBJ2-7, with 13 bases identical to TRBD2. The sample taken for sequencing was peripheral blood or thyroid tissue (not recorded which). The clonotype was recovered from a woman aged 45-59 years with Graves' hyperthyroidism. The CDR3 region is CAISGTSGIGEQYF. For the CDR3, the DNA is TGTGCCATCTCCGGGACTAGCGGGATCGGCGAGCAGTACTTC.